This T cell receptor (beta chain) was captured in a study of neurological immune-mediated disorders. Worth noting for this clonotype: One base away lies a much larger clone, so this may be a sequencing read error.

Via MiXCR, TCRdb re-called the 5' RACE reads, giving one row per CDR3 protein. The sample consists of roughly 45,000 distinct CDR3 sequences, 3% to 3.5% of them appearing once. This clonotype was sampled from a woman between 50 and 59 years old with multiple sclerosis. The material sequenced was PBMCs.

CDR3 coding DNA: TGCAGTGAACCCTCGGTGAACACTGAAGCTTTCTTT. Protein product: CSEPSVNTEAFF. This rearrangement joins TRBV20-1 to TRBJ1-1; no reliable D call. The CDR3 is made up of 12 amino acids. Germline CDR1 DFQATT, CDR2 SNEGSKA (reference sequence). V was trimmed by 7 bases and J by 0 bases, leaving 9 bases between them.